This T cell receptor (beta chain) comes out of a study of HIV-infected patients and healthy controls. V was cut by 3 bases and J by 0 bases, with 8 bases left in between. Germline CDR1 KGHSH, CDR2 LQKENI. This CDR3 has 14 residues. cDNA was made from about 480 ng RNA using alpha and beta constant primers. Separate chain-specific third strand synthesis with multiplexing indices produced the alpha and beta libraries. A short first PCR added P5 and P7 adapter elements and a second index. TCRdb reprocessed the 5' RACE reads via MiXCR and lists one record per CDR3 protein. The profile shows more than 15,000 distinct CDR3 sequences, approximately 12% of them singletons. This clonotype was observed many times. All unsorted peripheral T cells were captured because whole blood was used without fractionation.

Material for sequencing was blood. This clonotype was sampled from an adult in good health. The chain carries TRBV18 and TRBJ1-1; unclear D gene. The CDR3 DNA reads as TGTGCCAGCTCACCGAGAGGACTGAACACTGAAGCTTTCTTT. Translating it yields CASSPRGLNTEAFF.